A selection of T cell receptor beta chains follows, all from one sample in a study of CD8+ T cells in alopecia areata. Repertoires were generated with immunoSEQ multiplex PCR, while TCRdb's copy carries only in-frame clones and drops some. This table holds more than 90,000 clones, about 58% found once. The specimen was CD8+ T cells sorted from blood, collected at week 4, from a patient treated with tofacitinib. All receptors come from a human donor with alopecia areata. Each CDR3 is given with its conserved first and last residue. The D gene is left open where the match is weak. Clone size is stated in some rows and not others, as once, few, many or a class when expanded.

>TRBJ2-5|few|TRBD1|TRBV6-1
CASVQGAQETQYF
TGTGCATCGGTTCAGGGGGCCCAAGAGACCCAGTACTTC
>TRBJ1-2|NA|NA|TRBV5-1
CASSLGTIFYGYTF
TGCGCCAGCAGCTTGGGGACGATATTCTATGGCTACACCTTC
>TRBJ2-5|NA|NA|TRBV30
CAWAAEQETQYF
TGTGCCTGGGCGGCAGAACAAGAGACCCAGTACTTC
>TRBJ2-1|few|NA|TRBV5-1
CASSLASSYNEQFF
TGCGCCAGCAGCTTGGCTAGCTCCTACAATGAGCAGTTCTTC
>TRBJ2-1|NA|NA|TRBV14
CASSQFWGGTLSTYNEQFF
TGTGCCAGCAGCCAGTTTTGGGGAGGGACACTGAGCACCTACAATGAGCAGTTCTTC
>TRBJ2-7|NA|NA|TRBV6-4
CASSRDSDSYEQYF
TGTGCCAGCAGTCGGGACTCAGACTCCTACGAGCAGTACTTC
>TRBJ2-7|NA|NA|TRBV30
CAWSVEGASYEQYF
TGTGCCTGGAGTGTGGAAGGGGCGTCCTACGAGCAGTACTTC
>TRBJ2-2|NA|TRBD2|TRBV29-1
CSVWVGTSNTGELFF
TGCAGCGTTTGGGTAGGGACTAGCAACACCGGGGAGCTGTTTTTT
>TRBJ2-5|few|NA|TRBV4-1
CASSQVLGSRETQYF
TGCGCCAGCAGCCAAGTTCTGGGATCTAGGGAGACCCAGTACTTC
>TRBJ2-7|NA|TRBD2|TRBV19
CASSPLAGVGYEQYF
TGTGCCAGTAGTCCCCTAGCGGGAGTAGGTTACGAGCAGTACTTC
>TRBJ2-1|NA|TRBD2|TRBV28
CASSPLSGRLYNEQFF
TGTGCCAGCAGCCCTCTGAGCGGGAGGCTTTACAATGAGCAGTTCTTC
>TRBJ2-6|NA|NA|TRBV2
CASSGQAGANVLTF
TGTGCCAGCAGTGGACAGGCTGGGGCCAACGTCCTGACTTTC
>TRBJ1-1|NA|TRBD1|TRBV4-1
CASSQGRPGGVLDTEAFF
TGCGCCAGCAGCCAAGGAAGACCAGGGGGCGTATTGGACACTGAAGCTTTCTTT
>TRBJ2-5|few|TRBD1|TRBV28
CASSPGQGEETQYF
TGTGCCAGCAGCCCTGGACAGGGAGAGGAGACCCAGTACTTC
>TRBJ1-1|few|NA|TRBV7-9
CASEIAEGMNTEAFF
TGTGCCAGCGAGATTGCGGAGGGCATGAACACTGAAGCTTTCTTT
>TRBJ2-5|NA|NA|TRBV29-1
CSAGGVLGAGETQYF
TGCAGCGCCGGAGGGGTTCTAGGGGCCGGGGAGACCCAGTACTTC
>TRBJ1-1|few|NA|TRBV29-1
CSVGPGPNTEAFF
TGCAGCGTTGGGCCGGGCCCGAACACTGAAGCTTTCTTT
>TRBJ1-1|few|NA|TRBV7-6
CASSMTVNTEAFF
TGTGCCAGCAGCATGACAGTTAACACTGAAGCTTTCTTT
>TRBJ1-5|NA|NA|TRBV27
CASSLSGRGARSNQPQHF
TGTGCCAGCAGTTTATCGGGACGGGGGGCGCGTAGCAATCAGCCCCAGCATTTT
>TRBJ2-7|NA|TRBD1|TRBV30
CAWSPGTGVYEQYF
TGTGCCTGGAGTCCCGGGACAGGGGTATACGAGCAGTACTTC
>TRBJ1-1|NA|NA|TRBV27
CASSAWGQNTEAFF
TGTGCCAGCAGTGCGTGGGGCCAGAACACTGAAGCTTTCTTT
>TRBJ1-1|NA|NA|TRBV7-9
CASSLTGSYTEAFF
TGTGCCAGCAGCTTAACGGGTAGTTACACTGAAGCTTTCTTT
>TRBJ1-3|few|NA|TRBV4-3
CASSQGTGTGNTIYF
TGCGCCAGCAGCCAAGGCACAGGGACTGGAAACACCATATATTTT
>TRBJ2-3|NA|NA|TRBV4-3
CASSQEMFTGTDTQYF
TGCGCCAGCAGCCAAGAAATGTTTACAGGCACAGATACGCAGTATTTT
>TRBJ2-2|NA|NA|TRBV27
CASSLRSESTGELFF
TGTGCCAGCAGTTTAAGGTCCGAATCCACCGGGGAGCTGTTTTTT
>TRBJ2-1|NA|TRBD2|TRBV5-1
CASSLSGGGYNEQFF
TGCGCCAGCAGCTTGTCGGGAGGAGGTTACAATGAGCAGTTCTTC
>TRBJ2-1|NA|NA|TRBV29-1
CSVEGSGDRGANEQFF
TGCAGCGTTGAAGGATCGGGGGACCGGGGGGCTAATGAGCAGTTCTTC
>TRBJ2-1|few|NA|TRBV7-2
CASSLYFRDNEQFF
TGTGCCAGCAGCTTGTACTTCAGGGACAATGAGCAGTTCTTC
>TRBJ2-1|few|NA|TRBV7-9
CASSHGQGYNEQFF
TGTGCCAGCAGCCATGGACAAGGATACAATGAGCAGTTCTTC
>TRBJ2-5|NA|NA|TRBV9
CASSVGGETQYF
TGTGCCAGCAGCGTAGGAGGGGAGACCCAGTACTTC